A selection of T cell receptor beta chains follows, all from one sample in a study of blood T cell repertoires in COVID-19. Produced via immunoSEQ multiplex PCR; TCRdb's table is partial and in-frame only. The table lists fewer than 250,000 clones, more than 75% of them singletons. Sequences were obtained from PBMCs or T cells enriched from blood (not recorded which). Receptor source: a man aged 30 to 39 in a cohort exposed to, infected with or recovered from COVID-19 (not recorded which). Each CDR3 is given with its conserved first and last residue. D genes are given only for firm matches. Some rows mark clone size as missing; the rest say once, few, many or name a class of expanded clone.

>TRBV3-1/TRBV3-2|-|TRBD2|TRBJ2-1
CASSPVGTQREGSLNEQFF
TGTGCCAGCAGCCCCGTGGGGACCCAGCGGGAGGGGTCGTTGAATGAGCAGTTCTTC
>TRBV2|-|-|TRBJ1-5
CASSEAGNPRNQPQHF
TGTGCCAGCAGTGAGGCAGGGAACCCTAGGAATCAGCCCCAGCATTTT
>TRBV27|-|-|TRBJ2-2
CASSSGSGGELFF
TGTGCCAGCAGTAGTGGGAGTGGCGGGGAGCTGTTTTTT
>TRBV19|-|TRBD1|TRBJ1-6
CASRDRASNSPLHF
TGTGCCAGTAGGGACAGGGCCTCTAATTCACCCCTCCACTTT
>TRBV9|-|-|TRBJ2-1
CASSDGGTPRHNEQFF
TGTGCCAGCAGCGACGGGGGAACCCCTCGTCACAATGAGCAGTTCTTC
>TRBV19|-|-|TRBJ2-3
CASSLTDTQYF
TGTGCCAGTAGTCTCACAGATACGCAGTATTTT
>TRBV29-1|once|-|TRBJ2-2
CSVPSLTGPRTGELFF
TGCAGCGTTCCTAGCCTGACAGGTCCGCGCACCGGGGAGCTGTTTTTT
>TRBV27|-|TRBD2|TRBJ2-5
CASRRKTTSEQETQYF
TGTGCCAGCAGACGGAAAACGACTAGCGAACAAGAGACCCAGTACTTC
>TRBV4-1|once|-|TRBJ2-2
CASSQDVGVPGELFF
TGCGCCAGCAGCCAAGATGTCGGGGTTCCCGGGGAGCTGTTTTTT
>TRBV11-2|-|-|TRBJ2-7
CASSLGTSHEQYF
TGTGCCAGCAGCTTAGGGACAAGCCACGAGCAGTACTTC
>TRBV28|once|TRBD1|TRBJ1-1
CASSLLRTGRNTEAFF
TGTGCCAGCAGTTTACTGAGGACAGGGAGGAACACTGAAGCTTTCTTT
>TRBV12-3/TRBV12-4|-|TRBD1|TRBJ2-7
CASRLTGAEQYF
TGTGCCAGCAGACTCACAGGGGCCGAGCAGTACTTC
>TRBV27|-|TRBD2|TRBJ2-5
CASSGVAGGEETQYF
TGTGCCAGCAGTGGGGTGGCGGGAGGGGAGGAGACCCAGTACTTC
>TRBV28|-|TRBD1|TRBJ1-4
CATHLQGTGTEKLFF
TGTGCCACCCACCTCCAGGGGACAGGTACTGAAAAACTGTTTTTT
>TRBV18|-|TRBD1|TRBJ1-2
CASSPEGARYGYTF
TGTGCCAGCTCACCAGAGGGGGCGCGGTATGGCTACACCTTC
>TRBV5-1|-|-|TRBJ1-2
CASSLEGETYGYTF
TGCGCCAGCAGCTTGGAGGGGGAAACCTATGGCTACACCTTC
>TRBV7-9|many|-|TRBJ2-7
CASSLRDKAYEQYF
TGTGCCAGCAGCTTACGGGACAAGGCCTACGAGCAGTACTTC
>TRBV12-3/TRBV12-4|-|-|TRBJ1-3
CASRQGGNTIYF
TGTGCCAGCAGACAGGGTGGAAACACCATATATTTT
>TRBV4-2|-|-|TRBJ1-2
CASSQLSNTGSRGYTF
TGTGCCAGCAGCCAACTCTCGAATACAGGGTCTCGGGGCTACACCTTC
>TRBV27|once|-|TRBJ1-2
CASSFGTGEWNGYTF
TGTGCCAGCAGTTTTGGGACGGGAGAGTGGAATGGCTACACCTTC
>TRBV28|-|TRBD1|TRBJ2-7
CASWDRGSSYEQYF
TGTGCCAGCTGGGACAGGGGGAGCTCCTACGAGCAGTACTTC
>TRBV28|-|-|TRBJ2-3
CASSFRTDTQYF
TGTGCCAGCAGTTTCCGGACAGATACGCAGTATTTT
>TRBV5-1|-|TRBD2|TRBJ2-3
CASSLTAGGPTDTQYF
TGCGCCAGCAGCTTGACAGCGGGAGGCCCCACAGATACGCAGTATTTT
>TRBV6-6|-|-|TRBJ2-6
CASSLGSGANVLTF
TGTGCCAGCAGCCTAGGTTCTGGGGCCAACGTCCTGACTTTC
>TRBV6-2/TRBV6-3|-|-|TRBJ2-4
CASSPIGPGTLQYF
TGTGCCAGCAGTCCCATAGGACCGGGGACACTGCAGTACTTC
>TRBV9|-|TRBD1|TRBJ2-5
CASSDGTEETQYF
TGTGCCAGCAGCGATGGGACAGAAGAGACCCAGTACTTC
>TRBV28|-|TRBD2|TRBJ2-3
CAIKRTSGREWGTDTQYF
TGTGCCATCAAAAGGACTAGCGGGAGAGAATGGGGCACAGATACGCAGTATTTT
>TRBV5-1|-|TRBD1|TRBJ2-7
CASSFGQGLEQYF
TGCGCCAGCAGTTTTGGACAGGGATTGGAGCAGTACTTC
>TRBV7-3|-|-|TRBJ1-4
CASSLRRGGKLFF
TGTGCCAGCAGCTTACGGCGGGGAGGGAAACTGTTTTTT
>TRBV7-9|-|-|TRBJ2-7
CASSSSSGGASYEQYF
TGTGCCAGCAGCTCGTCCTCGGGGGGCGCGTCCTACGAGCAGTACTTC
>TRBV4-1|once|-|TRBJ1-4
CASSQGSETPGKLFF
TGCGCCAGCAGCCAAGGGAGCGAAACACCCGGAAAACTGTTTTTT
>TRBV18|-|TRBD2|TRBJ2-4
CASSPPGTSGGTITYF
TGTGCCAGCTCACCACCAGGGACTAGCGGGGGGACTATCACTTACTTC
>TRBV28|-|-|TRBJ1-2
CAGAAENYGYTF
TGTGCCGGGGCCGCAGAGAACTATGGCTACACCTTC
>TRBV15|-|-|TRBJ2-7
CATSRVGGSYEQYF
TGTGCCACCAGCAGAGTAGGAGGTAGCTACGAGCAGTACTTC
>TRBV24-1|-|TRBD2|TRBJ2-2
CATSDARTSGNTGELFF
TGTGCCACCAGTGATGCAAGGACTAGCGGGAACACCGGGGAGCTGTTTTTT
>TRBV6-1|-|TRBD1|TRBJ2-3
CASSKEGQTSTDTQYF
TGTGCCAGCAGTAAAGAGGGACAGACTAGCACAGATACGCAGTATTTT
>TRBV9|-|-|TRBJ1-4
CASSTGGHEKLFF
TGTGCCAGCAGCACCGGAGGACATGAAAAACTGTTTTTT
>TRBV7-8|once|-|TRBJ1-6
CASSLAGGGSPLHF
TGTGCCAGCAGCTTGGCAGGAGGTGGGTCACCCCTCCACTTT
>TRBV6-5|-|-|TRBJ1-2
CASSNSGGYTF
TGTGCCAGCAGCAATTCAGGTGGCTACACCTTC
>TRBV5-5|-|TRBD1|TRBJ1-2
CASSSPGQGAVGYTF
TGTGCCAGCAGCTCACCGGGACAGGGGGCGGTTGGCTACACCTTC
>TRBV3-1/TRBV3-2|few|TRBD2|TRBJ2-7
CASSQDSAGATRYF
TGTGCCAGCAGCCAAGATTCGGCGGGAGCCACGAGGTACTTC